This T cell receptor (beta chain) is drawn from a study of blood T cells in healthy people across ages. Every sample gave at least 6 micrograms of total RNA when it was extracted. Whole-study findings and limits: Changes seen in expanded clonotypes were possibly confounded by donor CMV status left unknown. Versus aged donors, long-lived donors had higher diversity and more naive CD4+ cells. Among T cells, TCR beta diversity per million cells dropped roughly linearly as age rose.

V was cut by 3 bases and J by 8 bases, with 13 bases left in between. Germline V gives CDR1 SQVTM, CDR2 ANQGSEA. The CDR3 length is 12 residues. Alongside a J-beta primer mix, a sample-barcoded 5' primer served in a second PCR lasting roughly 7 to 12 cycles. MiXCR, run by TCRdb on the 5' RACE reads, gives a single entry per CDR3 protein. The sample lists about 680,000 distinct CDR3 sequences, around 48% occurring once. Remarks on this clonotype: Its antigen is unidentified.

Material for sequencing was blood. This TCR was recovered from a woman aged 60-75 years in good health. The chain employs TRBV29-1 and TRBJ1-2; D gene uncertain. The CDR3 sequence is CSVDWGLTGYTF. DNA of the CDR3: TGCAGCGTTGACTGGGGTTTAACCGGCTACACCTTC.